This T cell receptor beta chain was captured by sequencing in a study of cytomegalovirus exposure and HLA in healthy donors. J lost 11 bases, V lost 5 bases, and 14 bases had no gene match. Looked up from germline, CDR1 is MGHDK and CDR2 is SYGVNS. This CDR3 is built from 16 residues. The PCR ran on 60 Vbeta and 13 Jbeta primers. TCRdb keeps only in-frame clones here, not all; method: immunoSEQ multiplex PCR. The table includes about 160,000 clones, 85% detected once. The receptor was isolated from a boy between 2 and 15 years old in good health and CMV-seronegative. The chain recombines TRBV25-1 with TRBJ2-5; 13 bases match TRBD2. Sequencing was performed on PBMCs. CDR3 bases: TGTGCCAGCAGTTCCGGACTAGCGGGAGTGTTGAGCGGGCAGTACTTC. It encodes CASSSGLAGVLSGQYF.